The source of this T cell receptor (beta chain) is a study of blood T cells in healthy people across ages. Next came a second PCR, run for about 6 to 11 cycles, which used a sample-barcoded 5' primer along with a J-beta primer mix. Each sample provided no less than 2.5 million CDR3-containing paired-end reads. From the 5' RACE reads, TCRdb called clonotypes with MiXCR, one entry per CDR3 protein. The table records about 800,000 distinct CDR3 sequences, roughly 25% of them present only once. Regarding the study as a whole: With age, beta diversity per million T cells declined roughly linearly, significantly by approximately 41. In long-lived donors, naive CD4+ cell counts and diversity exceeded those of aged donors.

Trimming left V 1 base short and J 7 bases short, with 11 bases between. In germline, CDR1 is SGHAT, CDR2 FQNNGV. The CDR3 covers 14 residues. A note on this clonotype: Its matching antigen is unknown.

This same sample was also part of a study on T cells of mothers and their children. That publication notes: The yield was over 9 million TCR beta CDR3 reads from each mother and a few million from each child.

What was sequenced was blood. This clonotype originated in a boy between 10 and 17 years old in good health. The V and J genes are TRBV11-2 and TRBJ2-1; D unresolved. CDR3 nucleotides: TGTGCCAGCAGCTTAGTTCAGGAGTGGAATGAGCAGTTCTTC. Amino acid sequence: CASSLVQEWNEQFF.